This T cell receptor beta chain was retrieved from a study of T cells after yellow fever vaccination. TCRdb analysed the 5' RACE reads with MiXCR anew, one entry per CDR3 protein. The repertoire holds about 140,000 distinct CDR3 sequences, with 5% to 7.5% as singletons. This clonotype was found many times. The germline gives CDR1 LNHNV, CDR2 YYDKDF (reference sequence). The CDR3 has 15 amino acids. The V segment lost 5 bases and the J segment 1 base; nucleotides outside the gene matches: 5. The chain links TRBV15 to TRBJ2-1, with 7 bases that match TRBD2. The sample here was CD4+ T cells sorted from PBMCs, taken 10 days after the yellow fever booster vaccination. This TCR derives from a man in his thirties or forties who received the YFV17D yellow fever vaccine. The CDR3 DNA reads as TGTGCCACCAGCCCGGCTAGCGGATCCTACAATGAGCAGTTCTTC. It is translated as CATSPASGSYNEQFF.